This TCR beta chain derives from a study of shared clonotypes between healthy human individuals. The CDR3 spans 15 residues. Germline V gene data show CDR1 as MNHEY and CDR2 as SVGAGI. V was cut by 7 bases and J by 0 bases, with 10 bases left in between. CD8 cells regarded as naive lacked CD45RO, were positively chosen for CCR7, and omitted terminally differentiated effector memory CD45RA+ cells. Deep was the level used in running the assay. Over several immunoSEQ plates, each subset's genomic DNA was distributed in even portions. Data came from immunoSEQ multiplex PCR; TCRdb stores just in-frame clones and leaves some out. The data contain roughly 1,800,000 clones, less than 95% of them singletons.

This chain joins TRBV6-5 and TRBJ1-6; tentatively, D is TRBD1 (6 bases). Material for sequencing was naive CD8+ T cells sorted from blood. This clonotype originated in a young man in good health. CDR3 residues: CASTLQGSYNSPLHF. The CDR3 region has the DNA TGTGCCAGCACCCTACAGGGCTCCTATAATTCACCCCTCCACTTT.